The rows below give T cell receptor beta chains drawn from one sample of a study of blood T cell repertoires in COVID-19. Assay: immunoSEQ multiplex PCR; the TCRdb copy retains only in-frame clones and omits some. Found here are roughly 250,000 clones, around 84% of them singletons; the top ten hold 1.5% to 2%. Sequencing was performed on PBMCs or T cells enriched from blood (not recorded which). The receptor set was obtained from a woman aged 45-65 years who had recovered from COVID-19. Both conserved end residues are part of each CDR3. A D gene is named only where the DNA matches it firmly. Size values are once, few and many counts, or a class for expanded clones, and some rows have none.

d_call	clone_size	v_call	j_call	cdr3_nt	cdr3_aa
-	-	TRBV6-5	TRBJ1-2	TGTGCCAGCAGCCTTAAGAGTGGCTACACCTTC	CASSLKSGYTF
-	-	TRBV9	TRBJ1-4	TGTGCCAGCACTAGAGAACAGGGCACTAATGAAAAACTGTTTTTT	CASTREQGTNEKLFF
-	-	TRBV19	TRBJ1-1	TGTGCCAGTAGGGGCTTCAACATCCCTCCCGGCACTGAAGCTTTCTTT	CASRGFNIPPGTEAFF
-	-	TRBV4-2	TRBJ2-3	TGTGCCAGCAGCCAAGATACCGACAGTCTCGCAGATACGCAGTATTTT	CASSQDTDSLADTQYF
-	few	TRBV27	TRBJ2-3	TGTGCCAGCAGTTCCTCCCCAGCCCCAGAGGATTATACGCAGTATTTT	CASSSSPAPEDYTQYF
TRBD2	-	TRBV5-1	TRBJ2-1	TGCGCCAGCAGCTTGGTTACTAGCGGGAGTTTGGATGAGCAGTTCTTC	CASSLVTSGSLDEQFF
TRBD2	-	TRBV5-1	TRBJ2-3	TGCGCCAGCAGCCCCGGACTAGCGGGTAACACAGATACGCAGTATTTT	CASSPGLAGNTDTQYF
TRBD1	once	TRBV5-1	TRBJ1-2	TGCGCCAGCAGCTTGGACAGGGGGTCCGTGAAAGGCTACACCTTC	CASSLDRGSVKGYTF
TRBD1	-	TRBV5-1	TRBJ1-1	TGCGCCAGCAGCTCCGACCCAGGGGGTGAAGCTTTCTTT	CASSSDPGGEAFF
TRBD2	once	TRBV28	TRBJ2-5	TGTGCCAGCAGTCTTCCGGGACTAGCGGGAGAGGTCCAAGAGACCCAGTACTTC	CASSLPGLAGEVQETQYF
-	-	TRBV18	TRBJ1-5	TGTGCCAGCTCACCAATTGGAGGTGTGGATCAGCCCCAGCATTTT	CASSPIGGVDQPQHF
-	-	TRBV6-6	TRBJ1-5	TGTGCCAGCAGTCCCCTGGGGGCCGTCGCTGGGGCTGGTCGGGCCACCAATCAGCCCCAGCATTTT	CASSPLGAVAGAGRATNQPQHF
TRBD2	-	TRBV4-2	TRBJ2-1	TGTGCCAGCAGCCCTAGCGGGAGGCCTAATGAGCAGTTCTTC	CASSPSGRPNEQFF
TRBD1	-	TRBV18	TRBJ1-4	TGTGCCAGCTCACCCGGGACAGGCCCAACTAATGAAAAACTGTTTTTT	CASSPGTGPTNEKLFF
TRBD1	-	TRBV5-1	TRBJ1-6	TGCGCCAGCAGCTACGGGACAGAAAATTCACCCCTCCACTTT	CASSYGTENSPLHF
-	-	TRBV23-1	TRBJ2-4	TGCGCCAGCAGTCAAGGAAGGACAGCACTAGCCAAAAACATTCAGTACTTC	CASSQGRTALAKNIQYF
-	-	TRBV5-6	TRBJ2-1	TGTGCCAGCAGCTTGGTCAACAATGAGCAGTTCTTC	CASSLVNNEQFF
-	few	TRBV19	TRBJ2-7	TGTGCCAGTACCCCGGCCGGGACTCAGAGCGAGCAGTACTTC	CASTPAGTQSEQYF
TRBD2	-	TRBV5-1	TRBJ2-1	TGCGCCAGCAGCGGGACTAGTTTAGACAATGAGCAGTTCTTC	CASSGTSLDNEQFF
TRBD2	few	TRBV5-1	TRBJ2-7	TGCGCCAGCAGCATTAGCGGGAGCTCCTACGAGCAGTACTTC	CASSISGSSYEQYF